This T cell receptor (beta chain) derives from a study of blood T cell repertoires in COVID-19. Background on the study: Sources were T cells, B-cell-depleted T cells, or PBMCs; the material itself was cDNA or gDNA.

Under the authors' procedure: Nucleated cell number was recorded as an estimate derived from reference gene primer amplification. Profiling relied on immunoSEQ multiplex PCR, and the TCRdb table lists in-frame clones only, not all of them. V, J and clone size are those of that table, while D and trimming were read from the DNA. The sample lists hundreds of thousands of clones, approximately 80% occurring once. With V trimmed by 5 bases and J by 2 bases, 5 bases remained unmatched. CDR1 and CDR2 (germline): SGHTA, FQGTGA. This CDR3 comprises 16 residues. This clonotype was sampled from a man in his forties or fifties with acute or convalescent COVID-19. The sample was peripheral blood. This chain joins TRBV7-3 and TRBJ2-7, with 14 bases aligning to TRBD2. The CDR3 here is CASSPGLAGEAYEQYF. The DNA for the CDR3 is TGTGCCAGCAGCCCGGGACTAGCGGGAGAAGCCTACGAGCAGTACTTC.